This T cell receptor (beta chain) was obtained from a study of cytomegalovirus exposure and HLA in healthy donors. Study-wide results and caveats: In an earlier analysis, about 87% or about 30%: the productive usage of most TCR beta V segments. Common viral pathogens seemed, in a later analysis, to connect with several of the most significant clusters.

It was with 60 Vbeta and 13 Jbeta primers that the PCR ran. Measured with immunoSEQ multiplex PCR; TCRdb has only the in-frame clones, and not every one. The table shows about 140,000 clones, with 60% to 80% occurring only once. A word on this clone: What it binds is not known.

Germline V gives CDR1 SQVTM, CDR2 ANQGSEA. With 6 bases clipped from V and 3 bases from J, the junction kept 6 bases outside the gene matches. The CDR3 is made up of 13 amino acids. The sequenced sample was PBMCs. The V call is TRBV29-1, the J call TRBJ2-7; 9 nucleotides match TRBD1. This TCR was recovered from a male donor in good health and CMV-seronegative. The CDR3 protein is CSVGQGAYYEQYF. Written as DNA, the CDR3 is TGCAGCGTGGGACAGGGCGCCTACTACGAGCAGTACTTC.